This TCR beta chain was documented in a study of blood T cells in healthy people across ages. CDR3 length equals 16 residues. Germline-derived CDR1 and CDR2 are SGHTA and FQGNSA. With 1 base clipped from V and 7 bases from J, the junction kept 10 bases outside the gene matches. This clonotype has a handful of counts. A second PCR of about 7 to 12 cycles used a sample-barcoded 5' primer and a J-beta primer mix. TCRdb used MiXCR to reprocess the 5' RACE reads, holding one entry per CDR3 protein. The sample has more than 600,000 distinct CDR3 sequences; around a quarter are singletons. A further study also used this sample, focusing on T cells of mothers and their children.

The clonotype comes from a boy aged 10-17 years in good health. The gene calls are TRBV7-2 and TRBJ2-5; 9 bases agree with TRBD1. The sequencing input was blood. The CDR3 loop reads CASSLVGTGLLGTQYF. The CDR3 region has the DNA TGTGCCAGCAGCTTAGTCGGGACAGGGTTGCTCGGGACCCAGTACTTC.